This TCR beta chain was captured by sequencing in a study of blood T cell repertoires in COVID-19 (dated by TCRdb to the early 2020s). General notes on the study: The collaborator samples originated in the United States, Italy and Spain and spanned the acute and convalescent phases of COVID-19. The prospective study material was composed of cDNA or gDNA derived from T cells, B-cell-depleted T cells, or PBMCs. Subjects who had been exposed to COVID-19, were actively infected with it, or had recovered from it provided the deeply sampled blood TCRbeta repertoires that made up the dataset. The repertoires were made available in a free public database intended to serve as a resource for research on the immune response to SARS-CoV-2. Samples came from the ongoing ImmuneRACE study (first 160 participants) plus 1,254 subjects from 6 global collaborators. Nearly every sample came with metadata listing a de-identified subject ID, COVID-19 status, age in years and sex. Where available, HLA class I and class II types were obtained from metadata supplied by the sample provider rather than from assay-based typing. Overall study results and their limits: The quantity of clinical and demographic metadata differed by source and by participant and was supplied without curation.

Details on this clone: Its antigen remains unidentified. No base quality information exists; no much larger clone differs at one position. Other nucleotide sequences from this sample produce the same CDR3.

TCRbeta CDR3 regions were amplified from genomic DNA by means of the immunoSEQ Assay, a bias-controlled multiplex PCR. On the study's bioinformatics: The number of nucleated cells in each sample was estimated from the amplification of reference gene primers within the assay. Sequence reads were collapsed and filtered to measure the absolute abundance of every unique TCRbeta CDR3 rearrangement. Productive Simpson clonality was computed per sample as the square root of Simpson's diversity index over productive rearrangements. The table comes from immuneACCESS by way of TCRdb, which keeps in-frame sequences with V and J called. Part of the clones is missing from these tables; in studies checked, under half for an unresolved V gene and the rest for unknown reasons. The DNA was the basis for D and trimming; V, J and clone size are from that table. The sample includes roughly 250,000 clones, with approximately 85% observed a single time. Around 12% of the sample rests with the top ten.

Whole blood was collected in K2EDTA tubes by collaborating institutions according to the institutions' own protocols. For TCRbeta analysis, collaborator samples were shipped as frozen whole blood, as isolated PBMCs, or as DNA extracted from either sample type. From the germline V gene (reference sequence), CDR1 is LNHDA and CDR2 is SQIVND. Trimming at the junction amounts to 7 bases on V and 0 bases on J, and the germline ends lie 14 bases apart. Taken from cysteine to phenylalanine, the CDR3 has 15 residues. The retained sequence is limited to the CDR3, 45 bases, with the frame set at the first base.

The source of this sequence is a woman in her sixties with active or convalescent COVID-19. The V gene is TRBV19 and the J gene is TRBJ2-3, with a tentative D gene TRBD1 over 5 matching bases. The sample taken for sequencing was peripheral blood. The DNA is as follows: TGTGCCAGTACTTCACAGGTTCTTAGCACAGATACGCAGTATTTT. Translated, it reads CASTSQVLSTDTQYF.